This entry lists 20 T cell receptor beta chains sequenced from one sample in a study of CD8 T cells in Susac syndrome. With random hexamers, 0.5 to 1 ug RNA was reverse transcribed. One entry per CDR3 protein results from TCRdb running MiXCR on the immunoSEQ multiplex PCR reads. The table shows 75,000 to 95,000 distinct CDR3 sequences, with roughly 96% occurring only once. The sample was CD8+ T cells from PBMCs. The origin of the receptors is a human donor with Susac syndrome.

A remark on this clonotype: The junction departs from germline at one end; a sequencing error may be responsible. The chain combines TRBV3-1 with TRBJ2-7; the D gene is possibly TRBD2 (6 bases). CDR3 size: 16 residues. Looked up from germline, CDR1 is LGHDT and CDR2 is YNNKEL (reference sequence). DNA for the CDR3: TGTGCCAGCAGGCAAGGCTCTTTCGTGGGGAGGTACGAGCAGTACTTC. It is translated as CASRQGSFVGRYEQYF.

This sequence joins TRBV20-1 and TRBJ1-2, with D hard to call. The CDR3 has 13 amino acids. Germline CDR1 and CDR2: DFQATT and SNEGSKA (reference sequence). The ends were cut back, 0 bases at V and 5 bases at J, with 10 bases in the middle. The CDR3 loop is CSARDRARYGYTF. The CDR3 bases are TGCAGTGCTAGAGACCGGGCTAGATATGGCTACACCTTC.

This clonotype was counted once. This sequence joins TRBV6-2 or TRBV6-3 and TRBJ1-1, with D unclear. The CDR3 runs 12 residues. V was cut by 8 bases and J by 3 bases, with 10 bases left in between. Germline V lookup: CDR1 MNHEY, CDR2 SVGEGT. CDR3 nucleotides: TGTGCCAGCTCCTATGGGTACACTGAAGCTTTCTTT. Translated: CASSYGYTEAFF.

The chain uses TRBV20-1 and TRBJ2-7, with 8 bases aligning to TRBD2. Germline assignment: CDR1 DFQATT and CDR2 SNEGSKA (reference sequence). V shed 6 bases, J shed 2 bases, and the junction held 9 bases outside the gene matches. The length of the CDR3 is 14 residues. CDR3 DNA: TGCAGTGCCACCCGATCGGGACTAGCCTACGAGCAGTACTTC. Amino acid sequence: CSATRSGLAYEQYF.

The rearrangement uses TRBV4-3 and TRBJ1-2; D gene ambiguous. CDR1 LGHNA and CDR2 YSLEER come from the germline V gene. Trimming left V 0 bases short and J 3 bases short, with 14 bases between. This CDR3 has 16 amino acids. The CDR3 reads CASSQDRGVPDYGYTF. The CDR3 DNA reads TGCGCCAGCAGCCAAGATCGCGGGGTCCCCGACTATGGCTACACCTTC.

The genes are TRBV7-8 and TRBJ1-6; 8 nucleotides align to TRBD1. Germline V gives CDR1 SGHVS, CDR2 FQNEAQ. The CDR3 is 19 residues long. Germline trimming cut 5 bases from V and 0 bases from J; bases unmatched to any gene: 12. CDR3 bases: TGTGCCAGCAGCGAATTTGACAGGGGCTGGAGCTCCTATAATTCACCCCTCCACTTT. Encoded protein: CASSEFDRGWSSYNSPLHF.

This chain joins TRBV7-9 and TRBJ1-2; D is ambiguous. The V and J ends lost 1 base and 4 bases respectively, with 7 bases between them. The germline V gene encodes CDR1 SEHNR and CDR2 FQNEAQ (reference sequence). This CDR3 is 13 amino acids long. CDR3 protein: CASSLVGSYGYTF. The CDR3, as DNA: TGTGCCAGCAGCTTAGTCGGGAGCTATGGCTACACCTTC.

The J gene is TRBJ1-5, the V gene TRBV20-1, with D maybe TRBD1 (6 bases). CDR1 and CDR2 (germline): DFQATT, SNEGSKA (reference sequence). The CDR3 covers 17 residues. V lost 0 bases to trimming and J lost 4 bases, with 19 bases between them. The CDR3 spells CSARDTPGELLNQPQHF. The CDR3 region has the DNA TGCAGTGCTAGAGATACCCCAGGGGAGCTTCTTAATCAGCCCCAGCATTTT.

The chain is built from TRBV9 and TRBJ2-7; D unresolved. In germline, CDR1 is SGDLS, CDR2 YYNGEE. The CDR3 length is 13 residues. The V gene lost 0 bases and the J gene lost 6 bases, with 10 bases spanning the gap. CDR3 amino acids: CASSVEGQSEQYF. CDR3 nucleotides: TGTGCCAGCAGCGTAGAGGGCCAGAGCGAGCAGTACTTC.

This clonotype was found a few times. The CDR3 sequence: CASSSGGARYGYTF. CDR3 nucleotide sequence: TGTGCCAGCAGCTCCGGGGGAGCTAGGTATGGCTACACCTTC. The V call is TRBV5-4, the J call TRBJ1-2; a weak D match, TRBD1 (5 bases). This CDR3 has 14 amino acids. The germline CDR1 and CDR2 sequences are SGHNT and YYREEE (reference sequence). Deletions cut 3 bases from V and 5 bases from J, with 14 bases between.

The chain has TRBV7-2 and TRBJ2-5, with D possibly matching TRBD1 (5 bases). V was clipped by 3 bases and J by 5 bases, with 16 bases between them. The germline V gene has CDR1 SGHTA and CDR2 FQGNSA. This CDR3 region has 15 residues. In DNA form, the CDR3 reads TGTGCCAGCAGCTTCGGACCCGACAGACGGGAGACCCAGTACTTC. It encodes CASSFGPDRRETQYF.

The chain employs TRBV5-6 and TRBJ2-2; TRBD1 agrees at 7 bases. The CDR3 consists of 15 residues. V was clipped by 0 bases and J by 4 bases; unmatched bases: 3. Looked up from germline, CDR1 is SGHDT and CDR2 is YYEEEE. The CDR3 protein is CASSLGPGGTGELFF. In DNA, the CDR3 is TGTGCCAGCAGCTTGGGACCAGGGGGCACCGGGGAGCTGTTTTTT.

The chain combines TRBV6-2 or TRBV6-3 with TRBJ1-1; D unclear. Germline V gene sequence: CDR1 MNHEY, CDR2 SVGEGT. The CDR3 has 13 residues. V was cut by 4 bases and J by 3 bases, with 9 bases left in between. The CDR3 region is CASSLRVHTEAFF. CDR3 coding DNA: TGTGCCAGCAGTTTGCGGGTTCACACTGAAGCTTTCTTT.

The chain links TRBV27 to TRBJ2-6, with D possibly matching TRBD1 (5 bases). The CDR3 spans 15 residues. Trimming removed 3 bases at V and 5 bases at J, with 11 bases between. The germline CDR1 and CDR2 sequences are MNHEY and SMNVEV (reference sequence). The CDR3 loop is CASSFKGAWANVLTF. The CDR3 nucleotides are TGTGCCAGCAGTTTTAAAGGGGCCTGGGCCAACGTCCTGACTTTC.

The chain joins TRBV12-3 or TRBV12-4 to TRBJ1-1; D not certain. V was shortened by 8 bases and J by 0 bases, with 13 bases between the two germline ends. The CDR3 runs 14 residues. Written as DNA, the CDR3 is TGTGCCAGCGAGGTGGCTAGGATGAACACTGAAGCTTTCTTT. Translating it yields CASEVARMNTEAFF.

This clonotype was seen only once. The gene calls are TRBV5-1 and TRBJ1-2; D possibly corresponds to TRBD1 (6 bases). There are 15 residues in the CDR3. V lost 1 base to trimming and J lost 6 bases, with 16 bases between them. The V gene's germline CDR1 is SGHRS and CDR2 YFSETQ. Written as DNA, the CDR3 is TGCGCCAGCAGCTTGCTTGCGGGGGCAGGCGATGGCTACACCTTC. It encodes CASSLLAGAGDGYTF.

The chain joins TRBV20-1 to TRBJ2-1, with 10 bases aligning to TRBD1. This CDR3 is 15 amino acids long. V lost 7 bases and J lost 1; bases outside the gene matches: 7. Germline V gives CDR1 DFQATT, CDR2 SNEGSKA (reference sequence). CDR3 bases: TGCAGTGTTTCCGGGACAGGGGAATCCTACAATGAGCAGTTCTTC. Translated: CSVSGTGESYNEQFF.

V and J are TRBV12-3 or TRBV12-4 and TRBJ1-5; D is possibly TRBD1 (6 bases). The CDR3 covers 14 residues. V lost 6 bases to trimming and J lost 8 bases, with 17 bases between them. Here the CDR3 DNA reads TGTGCCAGCAGCTCCAATGTGGACAGCAAGCCCCAGCATTTT. It encodes CASSSNVDSKPQHF.

This clonotype has a single count. This chain joins TRBV7-9 and TRBJ1-1; the D gene is possibly TRBD1 (6 bases). The V gene's germline CDR1 is SEHNR and CDR2 FQNEAQ (reference sequence). Trimming took 1 base from V and 3 from J, leaving 15 bases between them. This CDR3 is 16 amino acids long. CDR3 region: CASSLGAGTLHTEAFF. The CDR3 nucleotides read TGTGCCAGCAGCTTAGGGGCAGGGACACTTCACACTGAAGCTTTCTTT.

The chain has TRBV29-1 and TRBJ2-7; tentatively, D is TRBD1 (6 bases). This CDR3 contains 12 residues. Looked up from germline, CDR1 is SQVTM and CDR2 is ANQGSEA. V was shortened by 4 bases and J by 6 bases, with 13 bases between the two germline ends. The CDR3 region is CSVGATGGEQYF. In nucleotides, the CDR3 is TGCAGCGTTGGGGCGACAGGTGGCGAGCAGTACTTC.